This T cell receptor (beta chain) was obtained from a study of identical twins. Trimming took 2 bases from V and 2 from J, leaving 9 bases between them. The germline V gene encodes CDR1 SGHTA and CDR2 FQGNSA. The CDR3 sequence is 15 residues long. TCRdb reprocessed the 5' RACE reads with MiXCR, giving one entry per CDR3 protein. The data contain more than 250,000 distinct CDR3 sequences, approximately 8.5% of them seen just once; the ten biggest clones take up less than 2.5%. These data were likewise used in another study, on yellow fever vaccine responses in identical twins.

This rearrangement joins TRBV7-2 to TRBJ2-2; D call uncertain. Sequencing used memory (CD45RO+) T cells sorted from blood. The clonotype comes from a woman aged 18-35 years in good health. CDR3 nucleotide sequence: TGTGCCAGCAGCTTATGGACCTATAACACCGGGGAGCTGTTTTTT. Protein product: CASSLWTYNTGELFF.